Listed below are T cell receptor beta chains from one sample, sequenced in a study of cytomegalovirus exposure and HLA in healthy donors. Clones were read by immunoSEQ multiplex PCR, and TCRdb kept only the in-frame ones, dropping some. The sample yields about 120,000 clones, 80% seen once. The sequenced material came from PBMCs. The receptor source for this set is a man aged 30-40 years in good health and CMV-seropositive. Both conserved end residues are trimmed from each CDR3. Fields, in order: V gene, CDR3 protein.

TRBV4-1,ASSQGLIRGSFTGELF
TRBV10-1,ASSTGTGYSHEQF
TRBV6-5,ASSYSGDRVEKLF
TRBV5-4,ASSSTNYNEQF
TRBV12-5,ASGLGQGNNEQF
TRBV6-6,ASSSPPAGSPLH
TRBV6-1,ASSPMNRGRAEAF
TRBV6-1,ASSITGEPYGYT
TRBV29-1,SVEDPNGQGLYTGELF
TRBV5-1,ASSLGVLLAGGPQETQY
TRBV5-1,ASSTRQISDTGELF
TRBV5-1,ASSGGTGEVYEQY
TRBV12-5,ASGLVPGQVSYNEQF
TRBV10-3,AIRGSGENQPQH
TRBV12-1,SSSLDRGAGELF
TRBV6-7,ASSSNRGRISGANVLT
TRBV7-8,ASSLARGLQY
TRBV6-5,ASSFGDTEAF
TRBV7-6,ASSLVDGGQMRDEQF